This passage covers 17 T cell receptor beta chains from one sample sequenced in a study of T cells after yellow fever vaccination. One entry per CDR3 protein, called by TCRdb with MiXCR from the 5' RACE reads. The data contain more than 250,000 distinct CDR3 sequences, around 6.8% of them singletons. The specimen comprised PBMCs, sampled around 45 days after the first yellow fever vaccination. The source is a man aged 18 to 29 who received the YFV17D yellow fever vaccine.

V gene TRBV4-3 combines with J gene TRBJ2-7, with 8 bases lining up with TRBD1. The junction had 4 bases not matched to a gene; V was cut back by 1 base and J by 2 bases. CDR3 length: 15 amino acids. Germline CDR1 and CDR2: LGHNA and YSLEER. CDR3 amino acids: CASSQVRDRPYEQYF. CDR3 DNA: TGCGCCAGCAGCCAAGTACGGGACAGGCCCTACGAGCAGTACTTC.

This clonotype appeared a few times. V gene TRBV6-2 or TRBV6-3 combines with J gene TRBJ1-5; the D is unclear. This CDR3 contains 13 residues. CDR1 MNHEY and CDR2 SVGEGT come from the germline V gene. Trimming took off 11 bases at V and 3 bases at J, with 14 bases between the two ends. The CDR3 protein is CAVQAELNQPQHF. The CDR3 DNA follows: TGTGCCGTCCAAGCCGAACTCAATCAGCCCCAGCATTTT.

In this sample, this clonotype turned up a few times. The rearrangement links TRBV6-5 to TRBJ2-1; 11 nucleotides align to TRBD2. V trimming: 0 bases; J trimming: 7 bases; junction bases outside the gene matches: 8. CDR3 length equals 17 residues. The germline V gene encodes CDR1 MNHEY and CDR2 SVGAGI. The CDR3 DNA reads TGTGCCAGCAGTTACTCGAACCTAGCGGGGGGCCCAAATGAGCAGTTCTTC. Translating gives CASSYSNLAGGPNEQFF.

This clonotype has a handful of counts. The V gene is TRBV9, the J gene TRBJ2-3, with D maybe TRBD2 (6 bases). From germline, CDR1 is SGDLS and CDR2 YYNGEE. This CDR3 contains 16 residues. Trimming left V 3 bases short and J 1 base short, with 15 bases between. The CDR3 spells CASSDKLWGGTDTQYF. Here the CDR3 DNA reads TGTGCCAGCAGCGATAAGCTCTGGGGGGGCACAGATACGCAGTATTTT.

This clonotype was counted a few times. This chain links TRBV28 with TRBJ1-1; 8 bases fit TRBD1. Germline CDR1 MDHEN, CDR2 SYDVKM. V shed 6 bases, J shed 4 bases, and the junction held 7 bases outside the gene matches. This CDR3 region has 14 residues. CDR3 in amino acids: CASSTGGGTTEAFF. For the CDR3, the DNA is TGTGCCAGCAGCACAGGGGGGGGAACCACTGAAGCTTTCTTT.

The V and J genes are TRBV25-1 and TRBJ2-3; D call uncertain. Trimming removed 3 bases from V and 2 bases from J, with 12 bases in between. Germline values: CDR1 MGHDK, CDR2 SYGVNS. This CDR3 contains 15 residues. The CDR3 here is CASSDSARVTDTQYF. The CDR3 DNA reads TGTGCCAGCAGTGACAGCGCACGGGTCACAGATACGCAGTATTTT.

This chain uses TRBV27 with TRBJ2-7, with 13 bases aligning to TRBD2. V dropped 5 bases and J dropped 1; count of bases not matched to a gene: 2. The germline CDR1 and CDR2 sequences are MNHEY and SMNVEV (reference sequence). The CDR3 runs to 15 residues. The CDR3 DNA reads TGTGCCAGCAGTCCGACTAGCGGGGGGTCCTACGAGCAGTACGTC. This gives the protein CASSPTSGGSYEQYV.

This clonotype was picked up many times. In DNA form, the CDR3 reads TGCAGTGCTGCCCTTGGACTAGTTAGGGGTGAGCAGTTCTTC. Amino acids: CSAALGLVRGEQFF. The genes are TRBV20-1 and TRBJ2-1; 7 bases are a match to TRBD2. The J segment lost 9 bases and the V segment lost 5 bases, leaving 13 bases of the junction unmatched. The V gene's germline CDR1 is DFQATT and CDR2 SNEGSKA (reference sequence). The CDR3 contains 14 residues.

This clonotype was observed at least ten times. V and J are TRBV20-1 and TRBJ1-2, with 8 bases lining up with TRBD1. Trimming cost V 2 bases and J 7 bases; bases outside gene matches: 6. The CDR3 has 13 residues. Germline V gene sequence: CDR1 DFQATT, CDR2 SNEGSKA (reference sequence). The CDR3: CSARRDRGPGYTF. In DNA, the CDR3 is TGCAGTGCTAGAAGAGACAGGGGACCTGGCTACACCTTC.

The V and J genes are TRBV7-2 and TRBJ1-2, with a possible D match to TRBD1 (5 bases). Trimming removed 2 bases at V and 3 bases at J, with 13 bases between. Germline CDR1 and CDR2: SGHTA and FQGNSA. CDR3 length: 15 amino acids. The CDR3 sequence is CASSLTPGGDYGYTF. The CDR3 DNA sequence: TGTGCCAGCAGCTTAACTCCAGGAGGGGACTATGGCTACACCTTC.

This clonotype was seen more than once but under ten times. The V gene is TRBV21-1, the J gene TRBJ2-5. TRBV21-1 is reported as a pseudogene. The CDR3 is 13 amino acids. CDR3 protein: CASSKQQRETQYF. The CDR3 nucleotides read TGTGCCAGCAGCAAACAGCAGAGAGAGACCCAGTACTTC.

This clonotype was counted a few times. This sequence joins TRBV20-1 and TRBJ2-7; D is ambiguous. V was cut by 2 bases and J by 11 bases, with 19 bases left in between. Germline CDR1 DFQATT, CDR2 SNEGSKA (reference sequence). The CDR3 runs to 13 residues. Written as DNA, the CDR3 is TGCAGTGCTAGATACCAGCCTTACCGTGAGGAGTACTTC. Residues: CSARYQPYREEYF.

This clonotype was counted only a few times. The chain couples TRBV27 to TRBJ1-1; D uncertain. With 10 bases removed from V and 11 bases from J, the gap between germline ends came to 26 bases. CDR1 and CDR2 from the germline V gene are MNHEY and SMNVEV (reference sequence). The CDR3 loop spans 14 amino acids. The CDR3 DNA follows: TGTGCCAACCCCTCAACCCCCGGTGAAGAGGAGGCTTTCTTT. Protein: CANPSTPGEEEAFF.

Points on this clonotype: At one boundary the junction diverges from the germline segment, which might be a read error. The V call is TRBV11-2, the J call TRBJ2-3; 12 nucleotides line up with TRBD2. Germline assignment: CDR1 SGHAT and CDR2 FQNNGV. The CDR3 is made up of 18 amino acids. For the CDR3, the DNA is TGTGCCAGCAGCTTAGTGGCTCTAGCGGGGGGGCAGGGAGATACGCCGTATTTT. Translation gives CASSLVALAGGQGDTPYF.

This CDR3 reads CASSQEGQGKETQYF. DNA of the CDR3: TGTGCCAGCAGCCAGGAAGGACAGGGCAAAGAGACCCAGTACTTC. J is TRBJ2-5 and V is TRBV4-2; 8 bases map to TRBD1. V was clipped by 3 bases and J by 3 bases; unmatched bases: 6. Germline V gene sequence: CDR1 LGHNA, CDR2 YNFKEQ. CDR3 size: 15 residues.

This chain connects TRBV20-1 to TRBJ1-5; 9 nucleotides align to TRBD1. After removal of 4 bases from V and 4 bases from J, the junction contained 8 bases not matched to a gene. Germline V gene data show CDR1 as DFQATT and CDR2 as SNEGSKA (reference sequence). The CDR3 has 15 amino acids. The CDR3 nucleotides are TGCAGTGCTAAAGTAACCGGGACAGGGAATCAGCCCCAGCATTTT. It yields the protein CSAKVTGTGNQPQHF.

This clonotype turned up a few times. The chain carries TRBV27 and TRBJ2-5; D is perhaps TRBD1 (6 bases). The CDR3 sequence is 15 residues long. Germline V CDR1 and CDR2: MNHEY, SMNVEV (reference sequence). Between the trimmed V and J ends, which lost 5 bases and 3 bases, there was a span of 16 bases. The CDR3 sequence: CASSKGVGTKETQYF. The CDR3 DNA sequence: TGTGCCAGCAGTAAGGGAGTGGGGACAAAAGAGACCCAGTACTTC.